These 27 T cell receptor beta chains came from one sample sequenced in a study of T cell repertoires in cytomegalovirus infection. TCRdb reprocessed the reads via MiXCR and lists one record per CDR3 protein. This table holds roughly 150,000 distinct CDR3 sequences, about 25% found once. Sequencing input: PBMCs. The source of these receptors is a human donor in good health (CMV status not recorded). Some clones in this sample may be carry-over from other donors' samples.

V usage is TRBV7-9 and J usage is TRBJ2-2, with D unresolved. The CDR3 runs to 15 residues. V was pared by 4 bases and J by 1 base, with 10 bases between. Germline V gene sequence: CDR1 SEHNR, CDR2 FQNEAQ (reference sequence). Here the CDR3 reads CASSSGVRNTGELFF. In DNA, the CDR3 is TGTGCCAGCAGCTCTGGGGTACGGAACACCGGGGAGCTGTTTTTT.

CDR3 nucleotide sequence: TGTGCCAGCAGTCCCTACGGACCGGGCACAGATACGCAGTATTTT. Protein sequence: CASSPYGPGTDTQYF. This chain joins TRBV6-2 or TRBV6-3 and TRBJ2-3; D ambiguous. V lost 5 bases and J 1 base, leaving 13 bases between the germline ends. The CDR3 contains 15 residues. Germline V gives CDR1 MNHEY, CDR2 SVGEGT.

The chain combines TRBV5-1 with TRBJ2-7, with 11 bases fitting TRBD2. Germline CDR1 SGHRS, CDR2 YFSETQ. The CDR3 extends over 14 amino acids. Trimming cost V 4 bases and J 3 bases; bases outside gene matches: 3. CDR3 DNA sequence: TGCGCCAGCAGCACTAGCGGGGGAGGCTACGAGCAGTACTTC. Translated: CASSTSGGGYEQYF. Filled out from reference TRBV5-1 and TRBJ2-7, the complete variable domain reads KAGVTQTPRYLIKTRGQQVTLSCSPISGHRSVSWYQQTPGQGLQFLFEYFSETQRNKGNFPGRFSGRQFSNSRSEMNVSTLELGDSALYLCASSTSGGGYEQYFGPGTRLTVT.

This clonotype has only a few counts. The rearrangement links TRBV28 to TRBJ2-1; no clear D gene. The germline V gene has CDR1 MDHEN and CDR2 SYDVKM. V lost 2 bases to trimming and J lost 3 bases, with 17 bases between them. The CDR3 is 17 residues long. This chain's CDR3 is CASSLPRRAPNYNEQFF. The CDR3 bases are TGTGCCAGCAGTTTACCCAGACGGGCCCCAAACTACAATGAGCAGTTCTTC.

In this sample, this clonotype turned up a few times. The chain recombines TRBV7-8 with TRBJ2-1, with D uncertain. Trimming left V 2 bases short and J 5 bases short, with 10 bases between. The CDR3 spans 14 residues. CDR1 is SGHVS, CDR2 FQNEAQ, per germline. The CDR3 spells CASSLLGTDNEQFF. CDR3 DNA: TGTGCCAGCAGCTTATTAGGCACGGACAATGAGCAGTTCTTC.

At least ten counts were recorded for this clonotype. V and J are TRBV28 and TRBJ1-4, with TRBD1 as a possible D gene (5 bases). With 6 bases removed from V and 8 bases from J, the gap between germline ends came to 10 bases. The CDR3 contains 12 residues. Germline values: CDR1 MDHEN, CDR2 SYDVKM. CDR3 DNA sequence: TGTGCCAGCAGACTAGACAGCGAAAAACTGTTTTTT. It specifies CASRLDSEKLFF. The whole variable domain, filled in from reference TRBV28 and TRBJ1-4, reads DVKVTQSSRYLVKRTGEKVFLECVQDMDHENMFWYRQDPGLGLRLIYFSYDVKMKEKGDIPEGYSVSREKKERFSLILESASTNQTSMYLCASRLDSEKLFFGSGTQLSVL.

The chain recombines TRBV29-1 with TRBJ2-2; a possible D gene is TRBD1 (5 bases). The germline V gene has CDR1 SQVTM and CDR2 ANQGSEA. CDR3 length equals 13 residues. With 3 bases removed from V and 1 base from J, the gap between germline ends came to 6 bases. The CDR3 here is CSVDGQNTGELFF. As DNA, the CDR3 is TGCAGCGTTGATGGACAGAACACCGGGGAGCTGTTTTTT.

In this sample, this clonotype turned up many times. This chain connects TRBV7-2 to TRBJ2-7; TRBD1 agrees at 7 bases. The CDR3 has 13 residues. Per germline, CDR1 SGHTA and CDR2 FQGNSA. After removal of 7 bases from V and 3 bases from J, the junction contained 6 bases not matched to a gene. The CDR3 nucleotides are TGTGCCAGCAACAAGGGACAGTTCTACGAGCAGTACTTC. It is translated as CASNKGQFYEQYF.

This clonotype was recorded many times. V is TRBV7-2 and J is TRBJ2-5; TRBD2 is a possible D gene (5 bases). V lost 7 bases, J lost 4 bases, and 10 bases lay in between. Per germline, CDR1 SGHTA and CDR2 FQGNSA. This CDR3 spans 12 amino acids. The CDR3 loop reads CASTGSGETQYF. The CDR3 region has the DNA TGTGCCAGCACGGGGAGCGGAGAGACCCAGTACTTC.

This clonotype turned up a few times. The chain links TRBV7-9 to TRBJ2-5, with 13 bases matching TRBD2. Trimming removed 5 bases from V and 4 bases from J; junction bases left unmatched: 10. This CDR3 has 17 residues. Germline CDR1 SEHNR, CDR2 FQNEAQ (reference sequence). The chain's CDR3 is CASSTRTSGSLRETQYF. The CDR3 bases are TGTGCCAGCAGCACCCGGACTAGCGGGAGTCTTCGAGAGACCCAGTACTTC.

V and J are TRBV15 and TRBJ1-2, with a weak D call TRBD1 (5 bases). With 5 bases removed from V and 2 bases from J, the gap between germline ends came to 21 bases. The CDR3 contains 17 residues. CDR1 is LNHNV and CDR2 is YYDKDF in the germline V gene (reference sequence). The CDR3 here is CATSENRWRLSNYGYTF. The CDR3 coding sequence is TGTGCCACCAGCGAGAACAGGTGGAGACTGTCCAACTATGGCTACACCTTC.

This clonotype was counted a few times. V usage is TRBV18 and J usage is TRBJ1-3; possible D gene TRBD1, 5 bases. The CDR3 sequence is 16 residues long. CDR1 is KGHSH, CDR2 LQKENI, per germline. Trimming shortened V by 1 base and J by 0 bases, and 10 bases separated the two germline ends. The CDR3 loop reads CASSPQVGGSGNTIYF. The DNA for the CDR3 is TGTGCCAGCTCACCACAAGTGGGGGGCTCTGGAAACACCATATATTTT.

This clonotype has more than one count but fewer than ten. The chain combines TRBV29-1 with TRBJ2-3, with D possibly being TRBD2 (7 bases). CDR3 length: 16 residues. Germline V lookup: CDR1 SQVTM, CDR2 ANQGSEA. Trimming left V 7 bases short and J 2 bases short, with 22 bases between. The CDR3 sequence is CSEKGGGPGATDTQYF. DNA of the CDR3: TGCAGCGAGAAAGGGGGGGGGCCAGGGGCCACAGATACGCAGTATTTT.

In its sample, this clonotype was seen many times. This chain links TRBV6-5 with TRBJ2-5, with 7 bases lining up with TRBD2. The V gene's germline CDR1 is MNHEY and CDR2 SVGAGI. This CDR3 has 15 residues. Trimming cost V 2 bases and J 5 bases; bases outside gene matches: 8. CDR3 amino acids: CASSYRRAGLETQYF. The DNA for the CDR3 is TGTGCCAGCAGTTACCGGCGAGCGGGGCTGGAGACCCAGTACTTC.

About this clonotype: Compared with germline, one end of the junction differs, possibly owing to a read error. The V call is TRBV27, the J call TRBJ1-1; D is unresolved. The CDR3 is 15 residues long. Germline V gene sequence: CDR1 MNHEY, CDR2 SMNVEV (reference sequence). CDR3 nucleotide sequence: TGTGCCAGCAGTCTATCCCCAGGAGGGTGGACTGAAGCTTTCTTT. Its translation is CASSLSPGGWTEAFF.

This clonotype was seen repeatedly, ten times or more. The rearrangement joins TRBV6-2 or TRBV6-3 to TRBJ1-2; 8 bases are shared with TRBD1. V trimming: 5 bases; J trimming: 8 bases; junction bases outside the gene matches: 13. The germline gives CDR1 MNHEY, CDR2 SVGEGT. The CDR3 is 15 residues long. The CDR3 is CASSRPPDRVEGYTF. The DNA of the CDR3 is TGTGCCAGCAGTCGACCCCCGGACAGGGTTGAAGGCTACACCTTC.

There are a few counts of this clonotype. V gene TRBV3-1 combines with J gene TRBJ2-7; D is unresolved. Germline V gene lookup returns CDR1 LGHDT and CDR2 YNNKEL (reference sequence). The CDR3 runs to 12 residues. V lost 2 bases and J 7 bases, leaving 9 bases between the germline ends. The CDR3 region has the DNA TGTGCCAGCAGCCAAAGTCCGCGAGAGCAGTACTTC. Its protein product is CASSQSPREQYF.

In the case of this clonotype: At one of its ends the junction is not consistent with the germline gene, which may arise from a read error. The J gene is TRBJ1-1, the V gene TRBV28; D gene uncertain. The CDR3 consists of 15 residues. Germline assignment: CDR1 MDHEN and CDR2 SYDVKM. The CDR3, as DNA: TGTGCCAACAGTTTTGCGGCCGGTGGAGACACTGAAGCTTTCTTT. Protein: CANSFAAGGDTEAFF.

The V call is TRBV6-2 or TRBV6-3, the J call TRBJ2-7; 9 bases line up with TRBD2. The CDR3 is 15 amino acids. The J segment lost 0 bases and the V segment lost 6 bases, leaving 6 bases of the junction unmatched. Germline lookup yields CDR1 MNHEY and CDR2 SVGEGT. The CDR3 DNA follows: TGTGCCAGCAGCCCCGGTAGCGGGAGCTCCTACGAGCAGTACTTC. Residues: CASSPGSGSSYEQYF.

This clonotype was seen more than once but under ten times. The rearrangement links TRBV5-1 to TRBJ2-1, with 12 bases fitting TRBD2. Germline V CDR1 and CDR2: SGHRS, YFSETQ. This CDR3 is built from 18 residues. The junction had 11 bases not matched to a gene; V was cut back by 0 bases and J by 7 bases. The DNA of the CDR3 is TGCGCCAGCAGCTTGGGACTAGCGGGAGCTCCGTTATTAAATGAGCAGTTCTTC. Protein: CASSLGLAGAPLLNEQFF.

This clonotype was observed at least ten times. This chain uses TRBV7-9 with TRBJ1-2, with D unresolved. The germline gives CDR1 SEHNR, CDR2 FQNEAQ (reference sequence). The CDR3 is made up of 13 amino acids. Between the trimmed V and J ends, which lost 4 bases and 8 bases, there was a span of 14 bases. The CDR3 DNA reads TGTGCCAGCAGCTCCGACCGCATAAAAGGCTACACCTTC. Translating it yields CASSSDRIKGYTF.

The V call is TRBV20-1, the J call TRBJ2-5; TRBD2 matches 15 bases. Unmatched junction bases numbered 3, after V lost 1 base and J lost 6 bases. The CDR3 runs to 15 residues. The germline gives CDR1 DFQATT, CDR2 SNEGSKA (reference sequence). CDR3 nucleotides: TGCAGTGCTAGAGGGACTAGCGGGAGGGGAAAGACCCAGTACTTC. Translating gives CSARGTSGRGKTQYF.

In its sample, this clonotype was seen a few times. This chain connects TRBV28 to TRBJ1-1; TRBD1 is a possible D gene (5 bases). The CDR3 consists of 15 residues. Trimming cost V 4 bases and J 5 bases, with 17 bases left between them. CDR1 MDHEN and CDR2 SYDVKM come from the germline V gene. Here the CDR3 DNA reads TGTGCCAGCAGTTCCTCCGCGGGGGGTAGGACTGAAGCTTTCTTT. Translating it yields CASSSSAGGRTEAFF.

This clonotype has a count of ten or more. V and J are TRBV7-6 and TRBJ1-3, with no clear D. This CDR3 is 15 amino acids long. The germline V and J ends were trimmed by 1 base and 0 bases, with 7 bases remaining between them. Germline V lookup: CDR1 SGHVS, CDR2 FNYEAQ. The CDR3 bases are TGTGCCAGCAGCTTAGACCCAGCCTCTGGAAACACCATATATTTT. Translating it yields CASSLDPASGNTIYF.

The V call is TRBV6-5, the J call TRBJ2-1; 13 bases map to TRBD2. Losses at the gene ends were 2 bases for V and 4 bases for J; bases not matched to a gene: 8. The germline CDR1 and CDR2 sequences are MNHEY and SVGAGI. This CDR3 has 18 residues. The CDR3 nucleotides are TGTGCCAGCAGTTACCCCCCCCCGGGACTAGCGGGATACAATGAGCAGTTCTTC. Amino acids: CASSYPPPGLAGYNEQFF.

This clonotype appeared once. The chain couples TRBV27 to TRBJ2-7; 7 bases map to TRBD1. This CDR3 is built from 13 residues. V lost 10 bases to trimming and J lost 0 bases; unmatched junction nucleotides: 6. Germline CDR1 and CDR2: MNHEY and SMNVEV (reference sequence). CDR3 bases: TGTGCCACTTCGACAGGGCCCTCCTACGAGCAGTACTTC. Protein: CATSTGPSYEQYF.

This clonotype was seen only once. This chain links TRBV27 with TRBJ2-1; 11 bases are a match to TRBD2. J lost 5 bases, V lost 2 bases, and 5 bases had no gene match. This CDR3 spans 16 amino acids. CDR1 and CDR2 (germline): MNHEY, SMNVEV (reference sequence). In DNA form, the CDR3 reads TGTGCCAGCAGTTTAAGCCTGGGACTAGCGGACAATGAGCAGTTCTTC. It translates to CASSLSLGLADNEQFF.